The 21 T cell receptor beta chains given below trace back to one sample, sequenced in a study of Ad26.COV2.S vaccination and SARS-CoV-2 variants. Here immunoSEQ multiplex PCR was the method, and the copy in TCRdb shows in-frame clones only, minus some. Of roughly 380,000 clones detected, around 90% appear once; the ten largest clones hold about 3.9%. The sample here was peripheral blood, taken after recovery from COVID-19. These receptors were obtained from a human donor who had recovered from COVID-19.

In its sample, this clone was seen once. The CDR3 region has the DNA TGTGCCAGCAGCTCCCCCGACTCCTACGAGCAGTACTTC. It is translated as CASSSPDSYEQYF. V is TRBV6-2 or TRBV6-3 and J is TRBJ2-7; D unresolved. Trimming pared 6 bases from V and 0 bases from J, leaving 9 bases between. This CDR3 comprises 13 residues. The V gene's germline CDR1 is MNHEY and CDR2 SVGEGT.

V usage is TRBV7-8 and J usage is TRBJ2-2; 7 nucleotides agree with TRBD2. Trimming at V came to 6 bases and at J to 2 bases, leaving 6 bases not matched to a gene. Germline CDR1 and CDR2: SGHVS and FQNEAQ. This CDR3 contains 15 residues. In nucleotides, the CDR3 is TGTGCCAGCAGAACCAGCGGGGTTAACACCGGGGAGCTGTTTTTT. This translates into CASRTSGVNTGELFF.

This chain uses TRBV21-1 with TRBJ1-2. TRBV21-1 is a recognized pseudogene. The CDR3 is made up of 19 amino acids. CDR3 loop: CASSKGRGAVVLGARGYTF. In DNA, the CDR3 is TGTGCCAGCAGCAAAGGGAGGGGGGCGGTGGTCCTAGGGGCTCGTGGCTACACCTTC.

The CDR3 DNA reads TGTGCCAGCAGCTTATCGGACAGGACTTATAGCAATCAGCCCCAGCATTTT. Protein sequence: CASSLSDRTYSNQPQHF. This rearrangement joins TRBV7-9 to TRBJ1-5; 7 bases line up with TRBD1. The CDR3 has 17 amino acids. Germline V gene sequence: CDR1 SEHNR, CDR2 FQNEAQ (reference sequence). J lost 0 bases, V lost 2 bases, and 7 bases had no gene match.

About this clone itself: One end of the junction varies from germline; a read error may be responsible. The V and J genes are TRBV7-7 and TRBJ2-3; D might be TRBD2 (6 bases). Germline-derived CDR1 and CDR2 are SSHAT and FNYEAQ (reference sequence). The CDR3 is 14 amino acids. CDR3 sequence: CASSLGTSTDTQYF. As DNA, the CDR3 is TGTGCTAGCAGCTTAGGGACTAGCACAGATACGCAGTATTTT.

The chain uses TRBV7-8 and TRBJ1-5; the D gene is possibly TRBD1 (6 bases). Trimming removed 2 bases at V and 2 bases at J, with 13 bases between. Per germline, CDR1 SGHVS and CDR2 FQNEAQ. The length of the CDR3 is 16 residues. The CDR3 region has the DNA TGTGCCAGCAGCTTACTGGGGGGCCATGGCAATCAGCCCCAGCATTTT. Translated, it gives CASSLLGGHGNQPQHF.

J is TRBJ2-2 and V is TRBV6-5, with a possible D match to TRBD1 (5 bases). The CDR3 totals 13 residues. The V end lost 9 bases, the J end lost 1 base, and 9 bases lay between the germline ends. Germline CDR1 reads MNHEY; CDR2 reads SVGAGI. This chain's CDR3 is CASQDKNTGELFF. The CDR3 nucleotides are TGTGCCAGTCAGGACAAGAACACCGGGGAGCTGTTTTTT.

This chain uses TRBV6-2 or TRBV6-3 with TRBJ2-2, with D tentatively TRBD1 (5 bases). Germline values: CDR1 MNHEY, CDR2 SVGEGT. The V end lost 4 bases, the J end lost 0 bases, and 9 bases lay between the germline ends. This CDR3 spans 15 amino acids. The chain's CDR3 is CASSWGGANTGELFF. The CDR3 region has the DNA TGTGCCAGCAGTTGGGGCGGCGCGAACACCGGGGAGCTGTTTTTT.

V is TRBV7-9 and J is TRBJ1-2; D not resolved. Trimming left V 1 base short and J 4 bases short, with 4 bases between. Germline lookup yields CDR1 SEHNR and CDR2 FQNEAQ (reference sequence). The CDR3 runs to 12 residues. Here the CDR3 reads CASSLESYGYTF. CDR3 in DNA: TGTGCCAGCAGCTTAGAAAGCTATGGCTACACCTTC.

The rearrangement links TRBV4-1 to TRBJ1-4; D gene ambiguous. The CDR3 is made up of 13 amino acids. Per the germline V gene, CDR1 is MGHRA and CDR2 is YSYEKL. The V gene lost 6 bases and the J gene lost 4 bases, with 9 bases spanning the gap. The CDR3 sequence is CASRGENNEKLFF. In DNA form, the CDR3 reads TGCGCCAGCAGAGGCGAGAATAATGAAAAACTGTTTTTT.

The chain carries TRBV11-2 and TRBJ2-5; 9 bases agree with TRBD2. Trimming at V came to 3 bases and at J to 2 bases, leaving 4 bases not matched to a gene. This CDR3 spans 15 amino acids. CDR1 SGHAT and CDR2 FQNNGV come from the germline V gene. This CDR3 reads CASSFSGGGQETQYF. The CDR3, as DNA: TGTGCCAGCAGCTTTAGCGGGGGTGGGCAAGAGACCCAGTACTTC.

V is TRBV7-9 and J is TRBJ1-4; D is unclear. This CDR3 is built from 14 residues. Germline V gene sequence: CDR1 SEHNR, CDR2 FQNEAQ (reference sequence). Trimming took off 2 bases at V and 8 bases at J, with 12 bases between the two ends. This CDR3 is CASSLTQTVEKLFF. The CDR3 nucleotides are TGTGCCAGCAGCTTAACCCAGACGGTGGAAAAACTGTTTTTT. The entire variable domain, with the rest obtained from reference TRBV7-9 and TRBJ1-4, is as follows: DTGVSQNPRHKITKRGQNVTFRCDPISEHNRLYWYRQTLGQGPEFLTYFQNEAQLEKSRLLSDRFSAERPKGSFSTLEIQRTEQGDSAMYLCASSLTQTVEKLFFGSGTQLSVL.

The rearrangement joins TRBV29-1 to TRBJ2-7; D may be TRBD2 (7 bases). The CDR3 runs to 13 residues. Germline CDR1 reads SQVTM; CDR2 reads ANQGSEA. V was clipped by 3 bases and J by 2 bases, with 11 bases between them. CDR3: CSVDGGQAYEQYF. CDR3 bases: TGCAGCGTTGACGGGGGGCAGGCCTACGAGCAGTACTTC.

V usage is TRBV9 and J usage is TRBJ2-2, with no clear D. The CDR3 totals 13 residues. CDR1 is SGDLS and CDR2 is YYNGEE in the germline V gene. Trimming removed 0 bases from V and 5 bases from J, with 5 bases in between. The CDR3 region is CASSVARTGELFF. In DNA, the CDR3 is TGTGCCAGCAGCGTAGCTAGGACCGGGGAGCTGTTTTTT.

The chain couples TRBV6-5 to TRBJ1-2; tentative D call: TRBD1 (6 bases). CDR1 MNHEY and CDR2 SVGAGI come from the germline V gene. CDR3 length equals 14 residues. With 2 bases removed from V and 8 bases from J, the gap between germline ends came to 15 bases. CDR3 DNA: TGTGCCAGCAGTTACGAAGGGGGGGAGAGCGGCTACACCTTC. Translated: CASSYEGGESGYTF.

This chain uses TRBV28 with TRBJ2-5, with 9 bases fitting TRBD1. The CDR3 consists of 14 residues. J gave up 5 bases and V 6 bases, and 7 bases lay outside the gene matches. Germline assignment: CDR1 MDHEN and CDR2 SYDVKM. In nucleotides, the CDR3 is TGTGCCAGCAGACTTACAGGGGGCGCGGAGACCCAGTACTTC. Translating it yields CASRLTGGAETQYF.

The CDR3 loop reads CASRGGQPETYGYTF. The CDR3 DNA sequence: TGTGCCAGCAGGGGGGGACAGCCCGAAACCTATGGCTACACCTTC. This chain uses TRBV28 with TRBJ1-2; 7 positions agree with TRBD1. Trimming at V came to 6 bases and at J to 4 bases, leaving 11 bases not matched to a gene. The CDR3 spans 15 residues. CDR1 and CDR2 from the germline V gene are MDHEN and SYDVKM.

V usage is TRBV3-1 (or the pseudogene TRBV3-2) and J usage is TRBJ2-5, with D unresolved. CDR1 is LGHDT, CDR2 YNNKEL, per germline (reference sequence). This CDR3 has 15 amino acids. With 6 bases removed from V and 2 bases from J, the gap between germline ends came to 16 bases. The CDR3 reads CASSETMGSQETQYF. CDR3 in DNA: TGTGCCAGCAGTGAGACGATGGGATCTCAAGAGACCCAGTACTTC.

This chain connects TRBV5-1 to TRBJ1-1; D possibly corresponds to TRBD1 (6 bases). The CDR3 totals 12 residues. Trimming pared 2 bases from V and 7 bases from J, leaving 9 bases between. The germline V gene has CDR1 SGHRS and CDR2 YFSETQ. The CDR3 DNA reads TGCGCCAGCAGCTTTCAGGGGATTGAAGCTTTCTTT. It specifies CASSFQGIEAFF.

The J gene is TRBJ1-1, the V gene TRBV7-2, with 9 bases lining up with TRBD1. CDR1 and CDR2 (germline): SGHTA, FQGNSA. With V trimmed by 3 bases and J by 1 base, 6 bases remained unmatched. The CDR3 is 16 amino acids. The CDR3: CASSFPTGGKNTEAFF. The CDR3 nucleotides read TGTGCCAGCAGCTTTCCGACAGGGGGAAAGAACACTGAAGCTTTCTTT.

The V call is TRBV7-9, the J call TRBJ2-1; D is uncertain. This CDR3 region has 12 residues. Germline loops: CDR1 SEHNR, CDR2 FQNEAQ (reference sequence). V dropped 4 bases and J dropped 3 bases, with 4 bases sitting between them. The CDR3 bases are TGTGCCAGCAGCTACCACTACAATGAGCAGTTCTTC. This gives the protein CASSYHYNEQFF.